This TCR beta chain was captured in a study of shared clonotypes between healthy human individuals. Study context: The cohort had a couple of women and a few men, ages 18 to 49. The study, taken as a whole, reports: Deeper or shallower sequencing was expected to change how clonotypes are shared among donors.

DNA input for the unsorted PBMC replicate PCRs was around 300 ng, some 29,000 T cell genomes. As originally analysed: Filtering differed for immunoSEQ, which gave only junction sequences without quality scores. Sequencing was performed with immunoSEQ multiplex PCR; in TCRdb, only in-frame clones are kept and a portion is missing. V and J calls and clone size come straight from that table; D and trimming were deduced from the DNA. Of more than 450,000 clones listed, about four fifths are singletons. CDR1 is SGHAT, CDR2 FQNNGV, per germline. The CDR3 totals 13 residues. V trimming: 7 bases; J trimming: 1 base; junction bases outside the gene matches: 3. As for this clone: The target antigen is unknown.

This chain uses TRBV11-2 with TRBJ1-1; TRBD1 agrees at 7 bases. The sequenced sample was PBMCs. This receptor was obtained from a woman aged 40 to 55 in good health. Some clones in this sample may be carry-over from other donors' samples. The CDR3 sequence is CASTQGRNTEAFF. CDR3 DNA: TGTGCCAGCACACAGGGGCGGAACACTGAAGCTTTCTTT.